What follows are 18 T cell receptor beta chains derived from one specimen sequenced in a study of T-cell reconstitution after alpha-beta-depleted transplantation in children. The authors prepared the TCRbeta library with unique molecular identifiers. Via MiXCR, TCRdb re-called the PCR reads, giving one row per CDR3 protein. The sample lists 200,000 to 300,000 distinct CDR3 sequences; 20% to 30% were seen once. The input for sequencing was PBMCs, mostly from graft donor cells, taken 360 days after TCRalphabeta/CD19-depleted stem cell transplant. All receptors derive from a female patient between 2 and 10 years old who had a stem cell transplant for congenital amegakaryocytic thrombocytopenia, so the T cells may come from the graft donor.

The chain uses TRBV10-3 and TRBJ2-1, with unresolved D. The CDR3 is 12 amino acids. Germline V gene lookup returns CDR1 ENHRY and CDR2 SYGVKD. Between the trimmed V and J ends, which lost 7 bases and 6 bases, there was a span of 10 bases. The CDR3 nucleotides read TGTGCCATCAAAAAGGACCTCAATGAGCAGTTCTTC. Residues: CAIKKDLNEQFF.

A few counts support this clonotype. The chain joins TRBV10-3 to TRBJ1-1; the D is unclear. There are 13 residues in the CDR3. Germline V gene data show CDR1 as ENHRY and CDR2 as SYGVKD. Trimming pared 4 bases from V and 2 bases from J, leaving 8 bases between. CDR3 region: CAISAADNTEAFF. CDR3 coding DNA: TGTGCCATCAGTGCGGCAGATAACACTGAAGCTTTCTTT.

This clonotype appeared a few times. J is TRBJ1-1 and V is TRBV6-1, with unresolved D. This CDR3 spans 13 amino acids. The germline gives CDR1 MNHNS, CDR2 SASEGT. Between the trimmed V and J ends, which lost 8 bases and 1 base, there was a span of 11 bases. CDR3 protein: CASQVQRNTEAFF. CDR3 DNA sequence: TGTGCCAGCCAAGTACAGAGGAACACTGAAGCTTTCTTT.

The CDR3 DNA is TGTGCCAGCAGCTTAGGATTTAGGGGGAGCATCGGGGAGCTGTTTTTT. Amino acids: CASSLGFRGSIGELFF. The rearrangement joins TRBV11-2 to TRBJ2-2; a weak D match, TRBD1 (6 bases). The germline V gene has CDR1 SGHAT and CDR2 FQNNGV. The CDR3 totals 16 residues. Trimming took off 1 base at V and 7 bases at J, with 16 bases between the two ends.

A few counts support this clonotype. Here the CDR3 reads CSAIRTDNQPQHF. CDR3 DNA sequence: TGCAGTGCTATAAGGACGGACAATCAGCCCCAGCATTTT. This rearrangement joins TRBV20-1 to TRBJ1-5; D remains ambiguous. Germline CDR1 and CDR2: DFQATT and SNEGSKA (reference sequence). With 4 bases removed from V and 3 bases from J, the gap between germline ends came to 10 bases. The CDR3 has 13 amino acids.

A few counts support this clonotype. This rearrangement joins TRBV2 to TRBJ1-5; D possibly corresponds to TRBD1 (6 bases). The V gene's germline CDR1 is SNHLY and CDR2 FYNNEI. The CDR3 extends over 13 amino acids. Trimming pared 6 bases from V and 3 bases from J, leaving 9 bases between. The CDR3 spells CASSGQFNQPQHF. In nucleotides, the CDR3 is TGTGCCAGCAGCGGACAGTTCAATCAGCCCCAGCATTTT.

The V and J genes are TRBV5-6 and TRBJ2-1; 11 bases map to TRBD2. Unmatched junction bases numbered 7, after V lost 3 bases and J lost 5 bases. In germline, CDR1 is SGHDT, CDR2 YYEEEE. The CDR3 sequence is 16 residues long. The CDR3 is CASSSGSGRANNEQFF. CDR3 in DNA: TGTGCCAGCAGCTCCGGTAGCGGGAGGGCCAACAATGAGCAGTTCTTC.

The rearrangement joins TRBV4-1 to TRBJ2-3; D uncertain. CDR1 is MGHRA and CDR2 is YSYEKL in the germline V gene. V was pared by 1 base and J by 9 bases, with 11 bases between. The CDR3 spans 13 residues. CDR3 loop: CASSQGTAETQYF. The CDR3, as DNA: TGCGCCAGCAGCCAAGGGACCGCCGAAACGCAGTATTTT.

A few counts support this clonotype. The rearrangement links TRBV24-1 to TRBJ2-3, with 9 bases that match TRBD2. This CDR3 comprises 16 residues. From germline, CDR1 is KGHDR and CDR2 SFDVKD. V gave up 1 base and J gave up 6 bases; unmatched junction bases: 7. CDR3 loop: CATSDLKREASDTQYF. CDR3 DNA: TGTGCCACCAGTGATTTAAAGCGGGAGGCCTCCGATACGCAGTATTTT.

CDR3 nucleotides: TGTGCCAGCAGCGATTATACTGGGTTTACCCTCTACGGTACGCAGTATTTT. Its translation is CASSDYTGFTLYGTQYF. This chain links TRBV6-1 with TRBJ2-3, with unresolved D. With 6 bases removed from V and 8 bases from J, the gap between germline ends came to 27 bases. Germline CDR1 is MNHNS and CDR2 is SASEGT. The CDR3 has 17 amino acids.

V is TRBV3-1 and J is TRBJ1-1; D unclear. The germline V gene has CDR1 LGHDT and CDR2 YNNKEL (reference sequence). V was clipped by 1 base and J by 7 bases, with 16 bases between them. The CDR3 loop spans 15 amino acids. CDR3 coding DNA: TGTGCCAGCAGCCAAGCTAGGGCAAGGGCAAGTGAAGCTTTCTTT. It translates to CASSQARARASEAFF.

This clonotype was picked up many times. DNA of the CDR3: TGCAGCGTTGAAGAGAGCCGGGTTGGAAACACCATATATTTT. This codes for CSVEESRVGNTIYF. The rearrangement links TRBV29-1 to TRBJ1-3; no reliable D call. The CDR3 consists of 14 residues. Germline V gene lookup returns CDR1 SQVTM and CDR2 ANQGSEA. V lost 0 bases to trimming and J lost 3 bases, with 9 bases between them.

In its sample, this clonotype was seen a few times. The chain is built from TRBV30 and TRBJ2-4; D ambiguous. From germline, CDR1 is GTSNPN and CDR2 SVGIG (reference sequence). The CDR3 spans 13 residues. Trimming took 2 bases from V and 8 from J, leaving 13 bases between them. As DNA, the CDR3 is TGTGCCTGGAGTCGGGCGAAGCTGGACATTCAGTACTTC. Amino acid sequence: CAWSRAKLDIQYF.

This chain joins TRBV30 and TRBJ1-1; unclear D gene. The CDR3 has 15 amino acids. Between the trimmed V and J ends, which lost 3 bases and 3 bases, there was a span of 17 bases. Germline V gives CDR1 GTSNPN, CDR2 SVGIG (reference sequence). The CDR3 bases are TGTGCCTGGAGGTCCGGGTCCTCGAGGGACACTGAAGCTTTCTTT. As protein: CAWRSGSSRDTEAFF.

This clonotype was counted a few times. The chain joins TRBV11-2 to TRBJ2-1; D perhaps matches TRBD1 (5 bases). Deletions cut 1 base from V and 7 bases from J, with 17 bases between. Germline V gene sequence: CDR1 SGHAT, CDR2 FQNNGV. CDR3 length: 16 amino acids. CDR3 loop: CASSLAASRQMNEQFF. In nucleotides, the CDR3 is TGTGCCAGCAGCTTAGCGGCGTCTAGACAGATGAATGAGCAGTTCTTC.

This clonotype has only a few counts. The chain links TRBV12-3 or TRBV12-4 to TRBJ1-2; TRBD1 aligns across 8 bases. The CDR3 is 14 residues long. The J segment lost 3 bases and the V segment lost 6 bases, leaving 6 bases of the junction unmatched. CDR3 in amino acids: CASRGTGMDYGYTF. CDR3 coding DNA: TGTGCCAGCAGGGGGACAGGAATGGACTATGGCTACACCTTC.

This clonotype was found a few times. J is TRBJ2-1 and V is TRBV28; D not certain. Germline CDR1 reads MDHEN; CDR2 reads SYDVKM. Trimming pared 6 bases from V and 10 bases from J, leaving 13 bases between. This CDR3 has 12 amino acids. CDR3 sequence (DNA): TGTGCCAGCAGCCCCCTTGTTCGAGAGCAGTTCTTC. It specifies CASSPLVREQFF.

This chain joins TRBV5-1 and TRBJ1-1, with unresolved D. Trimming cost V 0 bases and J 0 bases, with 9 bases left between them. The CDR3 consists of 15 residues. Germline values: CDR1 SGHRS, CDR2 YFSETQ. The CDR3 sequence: CASSLVPGMNTEAFF. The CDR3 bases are TGCGCCAGCAGCTTGGTACCGGGGATGAACACTGAAGCTTTCTTT.